This T cell receptor (beta chain) was found in a study of CD8 T cells in Susac syndrome. RNA was extracted with the RNeasy kit, and a quantity of about 0.5 to 1 ug was reverse transcribed using random hexamers. Each CDR3 protein gets one entry after TCRdb re-called the immunoSEQ multiplex PCR reads with MiXCR. The data show about 180,000 distinct CDR3 sequences, roughly 94% seen once. Blood CD8+ and CD4+ T cells underwent high-throughput TCR beta sequencing. V lost 6 bases to trimming and J lost 0 bases, with 11 bases between them. The CDR3 covers 13 residues. In germline, CDR1 is DFQATT, CDR2 SNEGSKA (reference sequence).

The TCR comes from a human donor with Susac syndrome. The rearrangement joins TRBV20-1 to TRBJ1-1; D remains unclear. Sequencing input: CD4+ T cells from PBMCs. The CDR3 is CSAPGPMNTEAFF. The CDR3 DNA is TGCAGTGCCCCGGGCCCCATGAACACTGAAGCTTTCTTT.